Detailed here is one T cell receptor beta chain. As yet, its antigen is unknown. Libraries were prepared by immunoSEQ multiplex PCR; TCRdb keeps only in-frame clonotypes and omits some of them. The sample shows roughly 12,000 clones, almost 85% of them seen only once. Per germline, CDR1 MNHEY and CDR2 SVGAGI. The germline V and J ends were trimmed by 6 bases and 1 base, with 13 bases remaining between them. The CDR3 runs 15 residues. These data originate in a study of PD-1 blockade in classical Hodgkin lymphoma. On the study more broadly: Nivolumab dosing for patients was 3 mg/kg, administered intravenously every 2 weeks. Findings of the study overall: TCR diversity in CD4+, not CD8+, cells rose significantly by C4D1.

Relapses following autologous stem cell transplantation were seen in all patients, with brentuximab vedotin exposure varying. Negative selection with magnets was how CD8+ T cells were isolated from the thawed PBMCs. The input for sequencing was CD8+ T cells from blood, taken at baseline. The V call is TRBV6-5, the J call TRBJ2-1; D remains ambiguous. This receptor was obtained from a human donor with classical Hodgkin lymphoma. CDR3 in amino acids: CASRKDETSYNEQFF. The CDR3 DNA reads TGTGCCAGCAGGAAGGACGAGACATCCTACAATGAGCAGTTCTTC.